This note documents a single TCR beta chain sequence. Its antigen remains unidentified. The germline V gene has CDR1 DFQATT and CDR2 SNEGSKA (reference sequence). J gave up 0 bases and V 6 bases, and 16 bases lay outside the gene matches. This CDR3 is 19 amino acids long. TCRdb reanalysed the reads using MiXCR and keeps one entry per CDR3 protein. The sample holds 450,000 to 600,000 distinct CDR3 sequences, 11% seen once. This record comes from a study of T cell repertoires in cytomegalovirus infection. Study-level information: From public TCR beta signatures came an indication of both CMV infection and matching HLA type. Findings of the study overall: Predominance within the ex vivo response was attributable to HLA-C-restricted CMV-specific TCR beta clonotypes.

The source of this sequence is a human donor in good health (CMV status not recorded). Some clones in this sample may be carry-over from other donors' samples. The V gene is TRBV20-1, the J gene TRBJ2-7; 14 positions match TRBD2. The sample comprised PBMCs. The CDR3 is CSADSPGLAGEVPSYEQYF. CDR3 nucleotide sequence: TGCAGTGCAGACTCTCCGGGACTAGCGGGAGAGGTGCCCTCCTACGAGCAGTACTTC.